Following are 30 T cell receptor beta chains from one sample sequenced in a study of T-cell memory formation after mild COVID-19. MiXCR, run by TCRdb on the 5' RACE reads, gives a single entry per CDR3 protein. The table has about 600,000 distinct CDR3 sequences, about 22% seen once. Sequenced: PBMCs or a T cell subset sorted from them (not recorded which). These receptors came from an adult woman who had mild COVID-19 (a few samples of this study predate the infection). Cell type and time point are not known.

This clonotype appeared a few times. The chain joins TRBV30 to TRBJ2-1, with 9 nucleotides matching TRBD2. The CDR3 is made up of 15 amino acids. After removal of 4 bases from V and 9 bases from J, the junction contained 13 bases not matched to a gene. Germline CDR1 is GTSNPN and CDR2 is SVGIG (reference sequence). CDR3 residues: CAWTWGGRAVGEQFF. In DNA, the CDR3 is TGTGCCTGGACCTGGGGCGGGAGGGCGGTAGGTGAGCAGTTCTTC. Looking up the rest from reference TRBV30 and TRBJ2-1 gives the full variable domain: SQTIHQWPATLVQPVGSPLSLECTVEGTSNPNLYWYRQAAGRGLQLLFYSVGIGQISSEVPQNLSASRPQDRQFILSSKKLLLSDSGFYLCAWTWGGRAVGEQFFGPGTRLTVL.

The rearrangement links TRBV5-1 to TRBJ1-2; D is unresolved. The CDR3 totals 16 residues. Looked up from germline, CDR1 is SGHRS and CDR2 is YFSETQ. V shed 7 bases and J shed 2 bases, with 21 bases lying between them. The CDR3 loop is CASRPDNSDLNYGYTF. DNA of the CDR3: TGCGCCAGCCGGCCGGATAACAGCGATCTCAACTATGGCTACACCTTC.

This clonotype turned up a few times. The V call is TRBV7-9, the J call TRBJ2-1; a possible D gene is TRBD2 (6 bases). Germline-derived CDR1 and CDR2 are SEHNR and FQNEAQ (reference sequence). This CDR3 spans 20 amino acids. Trimming removed 6 bases at V and 1 base at J, with 28 bases between. The CDR3 reads CASSRIPRGLAGSSYNEQFF. The CDR3 DNA follows: TGTGCCAGCAGTCGGATACCACGGGGACTGGCAGGGAGTTCCTACAATGAGCAGTTCTTC.

V and J are TRBV7-3 and TRBJ2-3; tentatively, D is TRBD1 or TRBD2 (5 bases each). This CDR3 is 15 amino acids long. Looked up from germline, CDR1 is SGHTA and CDR2 is FQGTGA. Trimming removed 1 base at V and 1 base at J, with 9 bases between. This chain's CDR3 is CASSLSRDGTDTQYF. CDR3 in DNA: TGTGCCAGCAGCTTAAGCAGGGACGGCACAGATACGCAGTATTTT.

V usage is TRBV10-3 and J usage is TRBJ1-2; D gene unclear. The CDR3 contains 16 residues. The germline CDR1 and CDR2 sequences are ENHRY and SYGVKD. V was trimmed by 0 bases and J by 4 bases, leaving 15 bases between them. CDR3: CAISESPGEQTYGYTF. CDR3 in DNA: TGTGCCATCAGTGAGTCCCCTGGGGAACAGACCTATGGCTACACCTTC.

This clonotype was found a few times. This chain connects TRBV9 to TRBJ2-2; 7 nucleotides align to TRBD1. V lost 0 bases to trimming and J lost 0 bases; unmatched junction nucleotides: 8. The germline CDR1 and CDR2 sequences are SGDLS and YYNGEE. The CDR3 has 18 residues. CDR3 protein: CASSVVRMDRPNTGELFF. CDR3 DNA sequence: TGTGCCAGCAGCGTAGTGCGTATGGACAGGCCGAACACCGGGGAGCTGTTTTTT.

This chain uses TRBV7-2 with TRBJ2-3; TRBD2 matches at 8 bases. The J segment lost 5 bases and the V segment lost 1 base, leaving 11 bases of the junction unmatched. Germline V gene lookup returns CDR1 SGHTA and CDR2 FQGNSA. This CDR3 spans 17 amino acids. The CDR3 loop is CASSLVGGRPREDTQYF. CDR3 nucleotides: TGTGCCAGCAGCTTAGTTGGCGGGAGGCCACGAGAAGATACGCAGTATTTT. The whole variable domain, remainder taken from reference TRBV7-2 and TRBJ2-3, is GAGVSQSPSNKVTEKGKDVELRCDPISGHTALYWYRQSLGQGLEFLIYFQGNSAPDKSGLPSDRFSAERTGGSVSTLTIQRTQQEDSAVYLCASSLVGGRPREDTQYFGPGTRLTVL.

This clonotype appeared a few times. The chain has TRBV9 and TRBJ2-3; 9 bases are shared with TRBD1. Germline V gene lookup returns CDR1 SGDLS and CDR2 YYNGEE. After removal of 3 bases from V and 4 bases from J, the junction contained 3 bases not matched to a gene. CDR3 length: 14 residues. CDR3: CASSAWTGADTQYF. CDR3 bases: TGTGCCAGCAGCGCGTGGACAGGGGCAGATACGCAGTATTTT. Together with reference TRBV9 and TRBJ2-3, the CDR3 gives the full variable domain: DSGVTQTPKHLITATGQRVTLRCSPRSGDLSVYWYQQSLDQGLQFLIQYYNGEERAKGNILERFSAQQFPDLHSELNLSSLELGDSALYFCASSAWTGADTQYFGPGTRLTVL.

This rearrangement joins TRBV5-1 to TRBJ2-2; 9 bases map to TRBD1. The CDR3 extends over 20 amino acids. Germline assignment: CDR1 SGHRS and CDR2 YFSETQ. The junction had 19 bases not matched to a gene; V was cut back by 5 bases and J by 2 bases. CDR3 bases: TGCGCCAGCAGAAGTTCCGTCCAACCCGGGACAGGGATCAACACCGGGGAGCTGTTTTTT. Protein sequence: CASRSSVQPGTGINTGELFF.

This chain connects TRBV7-3 to TRBJ2-2, with a possible D match to TRBD2 (6 bases). The V end was cut by 3 bases, the J end by 8 bases, with 16 bases between. The CDR3 loop spans 15 amino acids. The germline CDR1 and CDR2 sequences are SGHTA and FQGTGA. In nucleotides, the CDR3 is TGTGCCAGCAGCTTGGATAGCGGCGGTCCGGGGGAGCTGTTTTTT. Translated: CASSLDSGGPGELFF.

This chain connects TRBV29-1 to TRBJ2-3, with D possibly being TRBD2 (6 bases). The CDR3 consists of 14 residues. Germline V CDR1 and CDR2: SQVTM, ANQGSEA. Trimming removed 5 bases at V and 2 bases at J, with 14 bases between. CDR3 DNA: TGCAGCGTTCCTAGGGACTTCTCCACAGATACGCAGTATTTT. Its protein is CSVPRDFSTDTQYF.

This clonotype was seen a handful of times. CDR3 sequence reads: CASSLGRGRGNQPQHF. In DNA form, the CDR3 reads TGTGCCAGCAGTTTGGGCAGGGGCAGGGGCAATCAGCCCCAGCATTTT. The chain combines TRBV12-3 or TRBV12-4 with TRBJ1-5; the D gene is possibly TRBD1 (6 bases). The CDR3 is made up of 16 amino acids. Trimming left V 3 bases short and J 2 bases short, with 14 bases between.

The gene calls are TRBV20-1 and TRBJ2-2; D gene unclear. Germline V gene lookup returns CDR1 DFQATT and CDR2 SNEGSKA (reference sequence). V lost 1 base and J lost 7, with 10 bases in between. CDR3 length: 13 residues. The CDR3 protein is CSARAGPNGELFF. The CDR3 DNA follows: TGCAGTGCTAGAGCTGGCCCAAACGGGGAGCTGTTTTTT.

This chain links TRBV5-1 with TRBJ1-1; D gene unclear. CDR1 is SGHRS and CDR2 is YFSETQ in the germline V gene. The CDR3 runs 14 residues. Trimming took off 3 bases at V and 4 bases at J, with 13 bases between the two ends. This chain's CDR3 is CASSSPSVGTEAFF. The CDR3 nucleotides are TGCGCCAGCAGCTCCCCCTCTGTTGGCACTGAAGCTTTCTTT. Full variable domain (missing parts from reference TRBV5-1 and TRBJ1-1): KAGVTQTPRYLIKTRGQQVTLSCSPISGHRSVSWYQQTPGQGLQFLFEYFSETQRNKGNFPGRFSGRQFSNSRSEMNVSTLELGDSALYLCASSSPSVGTEAFFGQGTRLTVV.

This sequence joins TRBV30 and TRBJ2-3; 7 bases align to TRBD1. Germline CDR1 and CDR2: GTSNPN and SVGIG (reference sequence). V gave up 4 bases and J gave up 2 bases; unmatched junction bases: 6. CDR3 length: 14 residues. This chain's CDR3 is CAWIRDSVTDTQYF. The CDR3, as DNA: TGTGCCTGGATACGGGACAGCGTCACAGATACGCAGTATTTT.

This clonotype showed up just a few times. The genes are TRBV4-2 and TRBJ1-2; no reliable D call. V was clipped by 0 bases and J by 1 base, with 9 bases between them. This CDR3 has 15 amino acids. Germline assignment: CDR1 LGHNA and CDR2 YNFKEQ. The CDR3: CASSQEINLNYGYTF. The CDR3 DNA is TGTGCCAGCAGCCAAGAAATAAATCTTAACTATGGCTACACCTTC.

There are many counts of this clonotype. The J gene is TRBJ2-5, the V gene TRBV4-2, with 8 bases lining up with TRBD1. This CDR3 has 14 residues. Germline loops: CDR1 LGHNA, CDR2 YNFKEQ. Germline trimming cut 4 bases from V and 3 bases from J; bases unmatched to any gene: 4. CDR3 in DNA: TGTGCCAGCAGCCGGGCGGGACAGGAAGAGACCCAGTACTTC. It specifies CASSRAGQEETQYF.

This clonotype showed up just a few times. The V and J genes are TRBV27 and TRBJ2-7; D unresolved. There are 11 residues in the CDR3. The germline gives CDR1 MNHEY, CDR2 SMNVEV (reference sequence). V was clipped by 8 bases and J by 5 bases, with 10 bases between them. This CDR3 reads CASRANHEQYF. Here the CDR3 DNA reads TGTGCCAGCCGCGCTAATCACGAGCAGTACTTC.

The V gene is TRBV5-5, the J gene TRBJ2-5; no reliable D call. The V end lost 4 bases, the J end lost 5 bases, and 24 bases lay between the germline ends. The CDR3 runs 17 residues. CDR1 and CDR2 (germline): SGHKS, YYEKEE (reference sequence). In nucleotides, the CDR3 is TGTGCCAGCAGCCGCGCGGCAGCCGGACCCCTCAGGGAGACCCAGTACTTC. Protein product: CASSRAAAGPLRETQYF.

This clonotype was found a few times. CDR3 in amino acids: CASSWDGTSGSWPYEQYF. CDR3 DNA: TGTGCCAGCAGTTGGGACGGGACTAGCGGGTCATGGCCCTACGAGCAGTACTTC. J is TRBJ2-7 and V is TRBV28; 12 nucleotides line up with TRBD2. Trimming cost V 4 bases and J 2 bases; bases outside gene matches: 12. Germline values: CDR1 MDHEN, CDR2 SYDVKM. The CDR3 covers 18 residues.

The sample holds a few counts of this clonotype. This rearrangement joins TRBV30 to TRBJ2-4, with D unclear. The CDR3 is 14 amino acids. Between the trimmed V and J ends, which lost 0 bases and 1 base, there was a span of 7 bases. The germline V gene encodes CDR1 GTSNPN and CDR2 SVGIG (reference sequence). The CDR3 region is CAWSVPTAKNIQYF. In nucleotides, the CDR3 is TGTGCCTGGAGTGTACCTACGGCCAAAAACATTCAGTACTTC.

This clonotype was found a few times. The chain combines TRBV7-2 with TRBJ2-3; maybe TRBD2 (5 bases). Trimming pared 3 bases from V and 6 bases from J, leaving 13 bases between. The CDR3 contains 14 residues. The V gene's germline CDR1 is SGHTA and CDR2 FQGNSA. This chain's CDR3 is CASSLVEGGDTQYF. The CDR3 DNA reads as TGTGCCAGCAGCTTGGTCGAGGGCGGTGATACGCAGTATTTT.

Note on this clonotype: An end of the junction does not agree with germline; a read error may underlie this. The chain has TRBV19 and TRBJ2-2; D is perhaps TRBD2 (6 bases). The CDR3 totals 16 residues. Germline V CDR1 and CDR2: LNHDA, SQIVND (reference sequence). CDR3 in amino acids: CASIIRSGWDTGELFF. The CDR3 DNA sequence: TGTGCCAGTATTATAAGAAGCGGGTGGGACACCGGGGAGCTGTTTTTT.

This clonotype appeared a few times. The chain carries TRBV20-1 and TRBJ1-5; 7 bases fit TRBD1. CDR1 and CDR2 from the germline V gene are DFQATT and SNEGSKA (reference sequence). Germline trimming cut 6 bases from V and 0 bases from J; bases unmatched to any gene: 5. This CDR3 is 14 amino acids long. CDR3 DNA: TGCAGTGCCCCGGACAGGAGTAGCAATCAGCCCCAGCATTTT. This translates into CSAPDRSSNQPQHF.

This clonotype was counted between two and nine times. The chain is built from TRBV3-1 and TRBJ2-2, with 10 bases aligning to TRBD2. Germline assignment: CDR1 LGHDT and CDR2 YNNKEL (reference sequence). This CDR3 comprises 17 residues. V lost 0 bases and J lost 1; bases outside the gene matches: 2. This CDR3 is CASSQESSGGNTGELFF. CDR3 DNA: TGTGCCAGCAGCCAAGAGTCTAGCGGGGGGAACACCGGGGAGCTGTTTTTT.

The gene calls are TRBV20-1 and TRBJ2-1, with D possibly matching TRBD1 (6 bases). Trimming removed 3 bases at V and 8 bases at J, with 14 bases between. The CDR3 runs 13 residues. CDR1 and CDR2 (germline): DFQATT, SNEGSKA (reference sequence). The DNA of the CDR3 is TGCAGTGCTAGGAGCATCAGGGGCGATGAGCAGTTCTTC. Amino acids: CSARSIRGDEQFF.

Ten or more counts support this clonotype. V usage is TRBV10-3 and J usage is TRBJ2-7; 7 nucleotides agree with TRBD1. The CDR3 spans 16 residues. The V gene end was trimmed by 4 bases and the J gene end by 2 bases; junction bases not matched to a gene: 11. In germline, CDR1 is ENHRY, CDR2 SYGVKD. The CDR3 DNA is TGTGCCATCAGTGGGGGAAGACAGGGATTCACCTACGAGCAGTACTTC. Its protein product is CAISGGRQGFTYEQYF.

The chain is built from TRBV19 and TRBJ2-6; 7 nucleotides line up with TRBD2. With V trimmed by 3 bases and J by 2 bases, 1 base remained unmatched. In germline, CDR1 is LNHDA, CDR2 SQIVND (reference sequence). This CDR3 has 15 residues. CDR3 nucleotides: TGTGCCAGTAGTATTCGGGGGGCTGGGGCCAACGTCCTGACTTTC. This encodes CASSIRGAGANVLTF.

The chain has TRBV12-5 and TRBJ2-1, with D possibly TRBD2 on 5 matching bases. Germline-derived CDR1 and CDR2 are LGHNT and FRNRAP. The CDR3 spans 14 residues. Deletions cut 1 base from V and 10 bases from J, with 14 bases between. The CDR3 DNA is TGTGCTAGTGGTTTGGACCTCGCGGGCGAGGAGCAGTTCTTC. This encodes CASGLDLAGEEQFF.

In this sample, this clonotype turned up a few times. J is TRBJ1-1 and V is TRBV7-6; D unresolved. Germline CDR1 and CDR2: SGHVS and FNYEAQ. The CDR3 has 16 amino acids. V was clipped by 5 bases and J by 1 base, with 17 bases between them. CDR3: CASSPNHGIGNTEAFF. The CDR3 nucleotides are TGTGCCAGCAGCCCAAATCATGGCATCGGGAACACTGAAGCTTTCTTT.